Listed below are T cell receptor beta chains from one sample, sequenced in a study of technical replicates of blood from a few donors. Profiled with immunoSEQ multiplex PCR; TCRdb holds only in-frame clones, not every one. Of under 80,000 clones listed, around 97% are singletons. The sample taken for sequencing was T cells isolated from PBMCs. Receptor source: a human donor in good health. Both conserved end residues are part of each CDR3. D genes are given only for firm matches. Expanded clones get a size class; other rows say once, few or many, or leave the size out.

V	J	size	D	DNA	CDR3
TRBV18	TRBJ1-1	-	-	TGTGCCAGCTCACTCGACAGGAACACTGAAGCTTTCTTT	CASSLDRNTEAFF
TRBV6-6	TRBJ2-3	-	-	TGTGCCAGCAGTTACACGCAGGGGGGAGATACGCAGTATTTT	CASSYTQGGDTQYF
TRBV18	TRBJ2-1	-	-	TGTGCCAGCTCACCGCCGACGGTAAGACTAGTCAATGAGCAGTTCTTC	CASSPPTVRLVNEQFF
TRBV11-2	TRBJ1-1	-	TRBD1	TGTGCCAGCAGACTCCAGCCCCAGGGGGGCACTGAAGCTTTCTTT	CASRLQPQGGTEAFF
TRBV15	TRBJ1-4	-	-	TGTGCCACCAGCAGAGGGGGAGGGGAGGAAAAACTGTTTTTT	CATSRGGGEEKLFF
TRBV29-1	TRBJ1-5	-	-	TGCAGCGTCGCACAGGGAGATCAGCCCCAGCATTTT	CSVAQGDQPQHF
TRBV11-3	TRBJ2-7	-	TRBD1	TGTGCCAGCAGCTTCGGACAGGGTTCGTCCGAGCAGTACTTC	CASSFGQGSSEQYF
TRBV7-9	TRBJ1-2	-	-	TGTGCCAGCAGCCCAAGGACAGCTTCTTATGGCTACACCTTC	CASSPRTASYGYTF
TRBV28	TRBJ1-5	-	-	TGTGCCAGCAGTCCCCCAGAACCCAATCAGCCCCAGCATTTT	CASSPPEPNQPQHF
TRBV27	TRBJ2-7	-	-	TGTGCCAGCAGTTTATTTACTGTACCCTACGAGCAGTACTTC	CASSLFTVPYEQYF
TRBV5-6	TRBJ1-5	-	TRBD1	TGTGCCAGCAGCTTGGGGACAGGGATCGATCAGCCCCAGCATTTT	CASSLGTGIDQPQHF
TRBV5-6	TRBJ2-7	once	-	TGTGCCAGCAGCCCACCGGAGGTTGAATACGAGCAGTACTTC	CASSPPEVEYEQYF
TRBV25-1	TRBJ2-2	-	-	TGTGCCAGCAGTGACTACGTCATAGACACCGGGGAGCTGTTTTTT	CASSDYVIDTGELFF
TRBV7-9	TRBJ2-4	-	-	TGTGCCAGCAGCTTAGCGCGAGAGGTCTTAAACATTCAGTACTTC	CASSLAREVLNIQYF
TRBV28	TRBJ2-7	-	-	TGTGCCAGCAGTTTATATCCAGCTAGAAAGTATGGCGAGCAGTACTTC	CASSLYPARKYGEQYF
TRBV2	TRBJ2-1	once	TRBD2	TGTGCCAGCATCGGGGGAGGGGAGCAGTTCTTC	CASIGGGEQFF
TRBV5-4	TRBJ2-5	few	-	TGTGCCAGCAGCTTGGCCGGGGGTCCCGGGACCCAGTACTTC	CASSLAGGPGTQYF
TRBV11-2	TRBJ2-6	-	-	TGTGCCAGCAGCACATACAGGGATCTCAGCTCTGGGGCCAACGTCCTGACTTTC	CASSTYRDLSSGANVLTF
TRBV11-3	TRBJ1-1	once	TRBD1	TGTGCCAGCAGGGATTGGGACAGCCTAACCAATATAAAGAACACTGAAGCTTTCTTT	CASRDWDSLTNIKNTEAFF
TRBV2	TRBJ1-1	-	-	TGTGCCAGAAGACAGATGAACACTGAAGCTTTCTTT	CARRQMNTEAFF
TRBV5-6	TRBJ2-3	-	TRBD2	TGTGCCAGCAGCGATAGCGGGGGGGCCTCCGGTACGCAGTATTTT	CASSDSGGASGTQYF
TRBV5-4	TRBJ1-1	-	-	TGTGCCAGCAGCTCCCTAGAGAACACTGAAGCTTTCTTT	CASSSLENTEAFF